This T cell receptor beta chain was sequenced in a study of PD-1 blockade in mismatch repair-deficient tumors. As to time point: approximately 10-day in vitro stimulation with candidate neoantigen peptide 7. The method was immunoSEQ multiplex PCR; TCRdb's version includes in-frame clones alone and lacks a portion of them. The sample records more than 7,500 clones, 80% to 90% being singletons. Note on this clone: No antigen is known for it.

V was shortened by 3 bases and J by 6 bases, with 15 bases between the two germline ends. CDR1 is SGHAT, CDR2 FQNNGV, per germline. This CDR3 has 14 residues. This sequence joins TRBV11-2 and TRBJ2-7; either TRBD1 or TRBD2 may fit D (7 bases each). The sequence derives from an adult with mismatch repair-deficient cancer. The sample here was cells cultured in vitro, taken from a patient treated with pembrolizumab. Written as DNA, the CDR3 is TGTGCCAGCAGCTTCTTACAGGGGAGGGGCGAGCAGTACTTC. Its translation: CASSFLQGRGEQYF.